This TCR beta chain stems from a study of blood T cells in healthy people across ages. This clonotype was counted only a few times. For the second PCR, which ran for 7 to 11 cycles, a sample-barcoded 5' primer and a J-beta primer mix were used. Each CDR3 protein is one row after TCRdb ran MiXCR on the 5' RACE reads. Among fewer than 2,000,000 distinct CDR3 sequences listed, roughly two fifths were seen once. With V trimmed by 6 bases and J by 4 bases, 8 bases remained unmatched. This CDR3 spans 16 amino acids. The germline V gene has CDR1 MDHEN and CDR2 SYDVKM. The sequenced material came from blood. This clonotype was obtained from a human donor in good health. The chain carries TRBV28 and TRBJ2-2; 10 nucleotides line up with TRBD1. The CDR3 loop reads CASSPLRDRGTGELFF. The DNA for the CDR3 is TGTGCCAGCAGCCCCCTCCGGGACAGGGGCACCGGGGAGCTGTTTTTT.